The 14 T cell receptor beta chains listed next were all sequenced from one sample in a study of T-cell reconstitution after alpha-beta-depleted transplantation in children. Library preparation (for TCRbeta) was performed with unique molecular identifiers. TCRdb analysed the PCR reads with MiXCR anew, one entry per CDR3 protein. Here the sample spans some 490,000 distinct CDR3 sequences, approximately 13% being singletons. The material sequenced was PBMCs from the stem cell graft donor, taken from the stem cell graft. The receptors here all came from a human donor who donated a stem cell graft to a child with combined immunodeficiency.

This clonotype showed up many times. The rearrangement joins TRBV9 to TRBJ2-5, with TRBD2 matching over 8 bases. CDR1 SGDLS and CDR2 YYNGEE come from the germline V gene. The CDR3 contains 14 residues. V was pared by 4 bases and J by 10 bases, with 12 bases of the junction left unmatched. CDR3 DNA sequence: TGTGCCAGCAGCCCAGGACTAGCACTCCAAGGCCAGTACTTC. As protein: CASSPGLALQGQYF.

This clonotype was detected a few times. The chain employs TRBV7-3 and TRBJ2-1, with 9 bases lining up with TRBD2. J was trimmed by 4 bases and V by 2 bases; bases with no gene match: 6. Germline V gives CDR1 SGHTA, CDR2 FQGTGA. This CDR3 comprises 16 residues. The CDR3 loop reads CASSLHRTSVYNEQFF. The CDR3 nucleotides read TGTGCCAGCAGCTTACACAGGACTAGCGTTTACAATGAGCAGTTCTTC.

Only a few counts were recorded for this clonotype. The chain recombines TRBV3-1 with TRBJ1-4; no reliable D call. The CDR3 extends over 12 amino acids. The V end lost 1 base, the J end lost 6 bases, and 3 bases lay between the germline ends. The germline gives CDR1 LGHDT, CDR2 YNNKEL (reference sequence). The CDR3 DNA is TGTGCCAGCAGCCAAGTTGATGAAAAACTGTTTTTT. Amino acids: CASSQVDEKLFF.

The rearrangement joins TRBV20-1 to TRBJ2-1; 8 bases fit TRBD2. The CDR3 sequence is 21 residues long. Germline CDR1 is DFQATT and CDR2 is SNEGSKA (reference sequence). V shed 0 bases and J 0 bases; nucleotides not matched to a gene: 19. The CDR3 bases are TGCAGTGCTAGAGACGTTTCCGGGACTAGAGGTTTCCTCACCTCCTACAATGAGCAGTTCTTC. Translating it yields CSARDVSGTRGFLTSYNEQFF.

This clonotype was counted only a few times. The V call is TRBV5-1, the J call TRBJ2-7; 15 bases fit TRBD2. CDR3 length: 17 residues. V shed 0 bases, J shed 3 bases, and the junction held 4 bases outside the gene matches. Germline V gives CDR1 SGHRS, CDR2 YFSETQ. The CDR3 DNA reads as TGCGCCAGCAGCTTGGAGGGACTAGCGGGGGGAAACTACGAGCAGTACTTC. Translated, it gives CASSLEGLAGGNYEQYF.

This chain connects TRBV18 to TRBJ2-3; 8 bases agree with TRBD2. Germline lookup yields CDR1 KGHSH and CDR2 LQKENI. V lost 2 bases, J lost 4 bases, and 11 bases stayed unmatched. The CDR3 consists of 17 residues. The CDR3 sequence: CASSPNTGLGGPDTQYF. DNA for the CDR3: TGTGCCAGCTCACCAAATACGGGACTAGGAGGGCCAGATACGCAGTATTTT.

This clonotype was detected only a few times. The gene calls are TRBV5-1 and TRBJ2-1; D ambiguous. Germline loops: CDR1 SGHRS, CDR2 YFSETQ. This CDR3 has 17 residues. Trimming took off 0 bases at V and 3 bases at J, with 16 bases between the two ends. CDR3 bases: TGCGCCAGCAGCTTGGGGCCGAGTGGACCGAACTACAATGAGCAGTTCTTC. This codes for CASSLGPSGPNYNEQFF.

This clonotype was picked up a small number of times. The chain uses TRBV7-2 and TRBJ2-7; D not certain. This CDR3 is 13 amino acids long. Germline CDR1 and CDR2: SGHTA and FQGNSA. The V and J ends lost 3 bases and 0 bases respectively, with 6 bases between them. The CDR3 reads CASSFHYSYEQYF. Written as DNA, the CDR3 is TGTGCCAGCAGCTTCCACTACTCCTACGAGCAGTACTTC. Based on the CDR3 plus reference TRBV7-2 and TRBJ2-7, the full variable domain is GAGVSQSPSNKVTEKGKDVELRCDPISGHTALYWYRQSLGQGLEFLIYFQGNSAPDKSGLPSDRFSAERTGGSVSTLTIQRTQQEDSAVYLCASSFHYSYEQYFGPGTRLTVT.

The table lists this clonotype with a few counts. The CDR3 spells CASSLVGVGNSPLHF. As DNA, the CDR3 is TGTGCCAGCAGCTTAGTGGGAGTTGGCAATTCACCCCTCCACTTT. This rearrangement joins TRBV7-9 to TRBJ1-6; D gene uncertain. CDR3 length equals 15 residues. Germline CDR1 is SEHNR and CDR2 is FQNEAQ (reference sequence). The ends were cut back, 1 base at V and 7 bases at J, with 11 bases in the middle.

This clonotype was seen a few times. The gene calls are TRBV7-2 and TRBJ1-2; D is unclear. V dropped 5 bases and J dropped 0 bases, with 10 bases sitting between them. Germline V gene lookup returns CDR1 SGHTA and CDR2 FQGNSA. This CDR3 has 14 amino acids. The CDR3 is CASSPPTANYGYTF. CDR3 nucleotide sequence: TGTGCCAGCAGCCCACCCACGGCTAACTATGGCTACACCTTC.

This clonotype was found many times. The chain recombines TRBV29-1 with TRBJ1-2; D is uncertain. Per the germline V gene, CDR1 is SQVTM and CDR2 is ANQGSEA. The V end was cut by 0 bases, the J end by 7 bases, with 9 bases between. This CDR3 is built from 12 residues. The CDR3 DNA reads as TGCAGCGTTGAAGATCCCTGGAGTGGCTACACCTTC. It is translated as CSVEDPWSGYTF.

This clonotype was seen many times. This chain links TRBV12-3 or TRBV12-4 with TRBJ2-1; tentative D call: TRBD2 (6 bases). The length of the CDR3 is 13 residues. V was cut by 7 bases and J by 8 bases, with 15 bases left in between. The CDR3 sequence: CASIRLVSHEQFF. The CDR3 nucleotides read TGTGCCAGCATACGACTAGTTAGCCATGAGCAGTTCTTC.

This clonotype was picked up many times. The chain combines TRBV12-3 or TRBV12-4 with TRBJ2-4; D gene unclear. V lost 3 bases to trimming and J lost 6 bases, with 9 bases between them. The CDR3 covers 13 residues. The CDR3 sequence: CASSFPQTNIQYF. In DNA form, the CDR3 reads TGTGCCAGCAGTTTCCCACAGACAAACATTCAGTACTTC.

V usage is TRBV7-9 and J usage is TRBJ2-3; D is uncertain. V lost 2 bases and J lost 0, with 15 bases in between. The CDR3 extends over 17 amino acids. Germline CDR1 is SEHNR and CDR2 is FQNEAQ (reference sequence). The CDR3 DNA reads TGTGCCAGCAGCTTACCTGTGAGTGAGCCTAGCACAGATACGCAGTATTTT. It yields the protein CASSLPVSEPSTDTQYF.